The 23 T cell receptor beta chains given below trace back to one sample, sequenced in a study of T-cell reconstitution after alpha-beta-depleted transplantation in children. The TCRbeta library incorporated unique molecular identifiers. One entry per CDR3 protein results from TCRdb running MiXCR on the PCR reads. The profile covers about 610,000 distinct CDR3 sequences, with more than 9% appearing a single time and about 4.2% taken by the ten largest. The sample was PBMCs from the stem cell graft donor, taken from the stem cell graft. Source of these receptors: a human donor who donated a stem cell graft to a child with acute myeloid leukemia.

This clonotype was seen a handful of times. The chain has TRBV7-8 and TRBJ2-3, with 10 nucleotides matching TRBD2. This CDR3 region has 17 residues. V trimming: 4 bases; J trimming: 5 bases; junction bases outside the gene matches: 12. CDR1 is SGHVS and CDR2 is FQNEAQ in the germline V gene. The CDR3 region has the DNA TGTGCCAGCAGCTGGGTTGTAGGGACTAGCGCTCAAGATACGCAGTATTTT. It codes for CASSWVVGTSAQDTQYF.

This clonotype showed up just a few times. The V and J genes are TRBV14 and TRBJ2-7; no firm D call. This CDR3 has 14 residues. Germline loops: CDR1 SGHDN, CDR2 FVKESK. V dropped 1 base and J dropped 3 bases, with 10 bases sitting between them. The CDR3 here is CASSQANEVYEQYF. CDR3 in DNA: TGTGCCAGCAGCCAAGCTAACGAGGTCTACGAGCAGTACTTC.

This chain connects TRBV6-1 to TRBJ2-1, with 10 bases lining up with TRBD2. Germline assignment: CDR1 MNHNS and CDR2 SASEGT. The junction had 9 bases not matched to a gene; V was cut back by 6 bases and J by 7 bases. The CDR3 has 15 amino acids. CDR3 loop: CASRPGGAGGNEQFF. The CDR3 DNA is TGTGCCAGCAGGCCCGGGGGAGCGGGAGGGAATGAGCAGTTCTTC.

The chain carries TRBV4-3 and TRBJ2-3, with a weak D call TRBD1 (5 bases). V lost 1 base, J lost 4 bases, and 15 bases lay in between. This CDR3 region has 16 residues. Germline V CDR1 and CDR2: LGHNA, YSLEER. CDR3 DNA sequence: TGCGCCAGCAGCCAAGGAGGCCCAAGGGGCGCAGATACGCAGTATTTT. It specifies CASSQGGPRGADTQYF.

This clonotype has more than one count but fewer than ten. This chain links TRBV20-1 with TRBJ2-3, with 11 bases identical to TRBD2. Germline-derived CDR1 and CDR2 are DFQATT and SNEGSKA (reference sequence). J lost 3 bases, V lost 5 bases, and 4 bases had no gene match. The CDR3 has 14 residues. The CDR3 coding sequence is TGCAGTGCTTCGACTAGCGGGATAACAGATACGCAGTATTTT. Encoded protein: CSASTSGITDTQYF.

The chain is built from TRBV6-1 and TRBJ2-1, with D tentatively TRBD2 (6 bases). This CDR3 is built from 16 residues. V dropped 5 bases and J dropped 8 bases, with 22 bases sitting between them. Germline V gene lookup returns CDR1 MNHNS and CDR2 SASEGT. As DNA, the CDR3 is TGTGCCAGCAGTAGAACAGGACTAAGAACTGGAGATGAGCAGTTCTTC. Amino acid sequence: CASSRTGLRTGDEQFF.

This clonotype has a count of ten or more. The CDR3 sequence is CASSIDDTAYEQYF. The CDR3 DNA sequence: TGTGCCAGTAGTATAGATGACACAGCCTACGAGCAGTACTTC. The rearrangement uses TRBV19 and TRBJ2-7; no clear D. V was cut by 0 bases and J by 2 bases, with 8 bases left in between. CDR1 and CDR2 (germline): LNHDA, SQIVND (reference sequence). The CDR3 sequence is 14 residues long.

There are many counts of this clonotype. The V call is TRBV20-1, the J call TRBJ2-7; maybe TRBD2 (5 bases). This CDR3 has 13 residues. CDR1 is DFQATT and CDR2 is SNEGSKA in the germline V gene (reference sequence). The V gene lost 5 bases and the J gene lost 2 bases, with 13 bases spanning the gap. The CDR3 DNA sequence: TGCAGTGCTTCTTGGACTCTTACCTACGAGCAGTACTTC. This sequence encodes CSASWTLTYEQYF.

This clonotype occurred a few times. The chain joins TRBV29-1 to TRBJ2-5; D assignment may be TRBD1 or TRBD2 (6 bases each). Germline CDR1 SQVTM, CDR2 ANQGSEA. CDR3 length: 16 residues. Trimming removed 4 bases from V and 4 bases from J, with 22 bases in between. The CDR3 region is CSVGGVRGGVRETQYF. The CDR3 nucleotides are TGCAGCGTTGGGGGGGTACGAGGGGGAGTTCGAGAGACCCAGTACTTC.

This clonotype appeared a few times. The rearrangement links TRBV5-1 to TRBJ2-5; TRBD1 aligns across 8 bases. V lost 4 bases, J lost 5 bases, and 10 bases stayed unmatched. The CDR3 sequence is 15 residues long. Germline-derived CDR1 and CDR2 are SGHRS and YFSETQ. The chain's CDR3 is CASSGQGAPGETQYF. CDR3 coding DNA: TGCGCCAGCAGCGGCCAGGGGGCGCCCGGGGAGACCCAGTACTTC.

This clonotype turned up a few times. CDR3 DNA sequence: TGTGCCAGCAGCCCTGGGACAGGGGATATCAATCAGCCCCAGCATTTT. This encodes CASSPGTGDINQPQHF. This chain links TRBV5-6 with TRBJ1-5; 10 positions agree with TRBD1. In germline, CDR1 is SGHDT, CDR2 YYEEEE. The CDR3 is made up of 16 amino acids. After removal of 4 bases from V and 3 bases from J, the junction contained 7 bases not matched to a gene.

V gene TRBV11-1 combines with J gene TRBJ2-2, with TRBD1 matching 7 bases. This CDR3 has 18 residues. Trimming cost V 5 bases and J 5 bases; bases outside gene matches: 17. Germline V gene sequence: CDR1 SGHAT, CDR2 FQDESV (reference sequence). The chain's CDR3 is CASSPPGPETGMTGELFF. CDR3 in DNA: TGTGCCAGCAGCCCCCCGGGGCCTGAGACAGGGATGACCGGGGAGCTGTTTTTT.

The chain recombines TRBV28 with TRBJ1-5, with a tentative D call TRBD1 (5 bases). Germline V CDR1 and CDR2: MDHEN, SYDVKM. This CDR3 has 15 amino acids. The ends were cut back, 6 bases at V and 1 base at J, with 13 bases in the middle. The CDR3 protein is CASSRSRGSNQPQHF. CDR3 nucleotide sequence: TGTGCCAGCAGCCGAAGTCGGGGGAGCAATCAGCCCCAGCATTTT.

In this sample, this clonotype turned up a few times. J is TRBJ1-5 and V is TRBV12-3 or TRBV12-4; D is perhaps TRBD1 (5 bases). The ends were cut back, 1 base at V and 2 bases at J, with 15 bases in the middle. The CDR3 has 17 residues. CDR3 amino acids: CASSLGGLTDGNQPQHF. CDR3 nucleotide sequence: TGTGCCAGCAGTTTAGGTGGCTTGACAGATGGCAATCAGCCCCAGCATTTT.

The chain carries TRBV5-1 and TRBJ2-7; TRBD2 matches at 16 bases. The CDR3 length is 16 residues. Per germline, CDR1 SGHRS and CDR2 YFSETQ. The J segment lost 7 bases and the V segment lost 4 bases, leaving 8 bases of the junction unmatched. CDR3 loop: CASSLYPGLAGGEQYF. CDR3 sequence (DNA): TGCGCCAGCAGCCTATACCCGGGACTAGCGGGAGGGGAGCAGTACTTC.

The chain couples TRBV18 to TRBJ2-7; perhaps TRBD2 as D (6 bases). The CDR3 sequence is 15 residues long. Between the trimmed V and J ends, which lost 3 bases and 2 bases, there was a span of 14 bases. Germline V gene data show CDR1 as KGHSH and CDR2 as LQKENI. Written as DNA, the CDR3 is TGTGCCAGCTCACCCTCCTTAGCGGTCCCCTACGAGCAGTACTTC. This encodes CASSPSLAVPYEQYF. Filled out from reference TRBV18 and TRBJ2-7, the complete variable domain reads NAGVMQNPRHLVRRRGQEARLRCSPMKGHSHVYWYRQLPEEGLKFMVYLQKENIIDESGMPKERFSAEFPKEGPSILRIQQVVRGDSAAYFCASSPSLAVPYEQYFGPGTRLTVT.

This clonotype was seen a handful of times. This chain connects TRBV5-1 to TRBJ2-7; no clear D gene. CDR1 and CDR2 from the germline V gene are SGHRS and YFSETQ. V was clipped by 7 bases and J by 3 bases, with 11 bases between them. The CDR3 is 12 residues long. The CDR3 DNA is TGCGCCAGCTCAATGCGGAGCTACGAGCAGTACTTC. Its translation: CASSMRSYEQYF.

The V gene is TRBV27, the J gene TRBJ1-2; perhaps TRBD1 as D (6 bases). This CDR3 comprises 14 residues. Trimming pared 6 bases from V and 3 bases from J, leaving 14 bases between. Germline V CDR1 and CDR2: MNHEY, SMNVEV (reference sequence). CDR3 residues: CASSPLTGYYGYTF. The CDR3 region has the DNA TGTGCCAGCAGCCCACTGACAGGTTACTATGGCTACACCTTC.

This clonotype has more than one count but fewer than ten. V and J are TRBV2 and TRBJ1-5; no definite D call. The length of the CDR3 is 12 residues. With 8 bases removed from V and 5 bases from J, the gap between germline ends came to 10 bases. Germline V CDR1 and CDR2: SNHLY, FYNNEI. The CDR3 region has the DNA TGTGCCAGCGGAAGTTTCGATCAGCCCCAGCATTTT. Its protein is CASGSFDQPQHF.

The V call is TRBV9, the J call TRBJ2-2; possibly TRBD2 for D (6 bases). Germline CDR1 and CDR2: SGDLS and YYNGEE. CDR3 length equals 15 residues. V gave up 3 bases and J gave up 0 bases, with 9 bases separating them. The CDR3 loop reads CASSGGLANTGELFF. The CDR3 DNA is TGTGCCAGCAGCGGGGGACTCGCGAACACCGGGGAGCTGTTTTTT.

This clonotype has only a few counts. V and J are TRBV7-9 and TRBJ2-7; 11 bases line up with TRBD2. This CDR3 is built from 15 residues. V was clipped by 5 bases and J by 3 bases; unmatched bases: 6. CDR1 SEHNR and CDR2 FQNEAQ come from the germline V gene (reference sequence). CDR3 coding DNA: TGTGCCAGCAGCCCTCTACTAGCGGGGGTCTACGAGCAGTACTTC. This encodes CASSPLLAGVYEQYF.

This CDR3 is CASSLVTPGQGANTF. The CDR3 nucleotides are TGTGCCAGCAGCTTAGTTACTCCGGGACAAGGGGCGAACACCTTC. V usage is TRBV7-9 and J usage is TRBJ1-2; TRBD1 is a possible D gene (6 bases). V lost 1 base to trimming and J lost 12 bases, with 21 bases between them. CDR3 size: 15 residues. Germline assignment: CDR1 SEHNR and CDR2 FQNEAQ (reference sequence).

In this sample, this clonotype turned up once. The genes are TRBV27 and TRBJ2-1; TRBD1 matches 8 bases. The J call is in doubt because the DNA end fits TRBJ2-7 better. Per the germline V gene, CDR1 is MNHEY and CDR2 is SMNVEV (reference sequence). CDR3 size: 17 residues. In DNA form, the CDR3 reads TGTGCCAGCAGTCCAAGCCAGGGGGCTGGTGGTGGCAATGAGCAGTACTTC. Its translation: CASSPSQGAGGGNEQYF.